Listed below are T cell receptor beta chains from one sample, sequenced in a study of blood T cell repertoires in COVID-19. The table came from immunoSEQ multiplex PCR; TCRdb's copy has only in-frame clones and leaves some out. The data contain tens of thousands of clones, less than 85% of them singletons. Sequencing was done on a sample of peripheral blood. The receptors come from a man in his 60s with acute or convalescent COVID-19. Each CDR3 is given with its conserved first and last residue. A D gene is named only where the DNA matches it firmly. The size field is filled for only some rows; it gives once, few, many or a size class.

d_gene,j_gene,v_gene,abundance,CDR3nt,CDR3aa
NA,TRBJ1-3,TRBV5-1,NA,TGCGCCAGCAGCCCAGCGGGGACTGTTAGCTCTGGAAACACCATATATTTT,CASSPAGTVSSGNTIYF
NA,TRBJ1-2,TRBV11-2,NA,TGTGCCAGCAGCTTAGGCCGCGAGGCCGGCGGCTATGGCTACACCTTC,CASSLGREAGGYGYTF
TRBD1,TRBJ1-5,TRBV6-5,NA,TGTGCCAGCAGTTACTCAGGGGGCAGCAATCAGCCCCAGCATTTT,CASSYSGGSNQPQHF
NA,TRBJ2-7,TRBV29-1,NA,TGCAGCGTTAGGCAGGGGCAAGAGCAGTACTTC,CSVRQGQEQYF
TRBD1,TRBJ2-1,TRBV19,NA,TGTGCCAGTAGTATCCGCCCCGACAGGGGTTTGTTCTTC,CASSIRPDRGLFF
NA,TRBJ2-2,TRBV6-4,once,TGTGCCAGCAGGCAGGGGATCGGCACCGGGGAGCTGTTTTTT,CASRQGIGTGELFF
NA,TRBJ2-5,TRBV5-3,NA,TGTGCCAGAAGCTTGGACAAAGAGAACAGGGATAAGTACTTC,CARSLDKENRDKYF
TRBD2,TRBJ2-3,TRBV24-1,few,TGTGCCACCAGTAGTCTTGGGGCTAGCGGGATGAGCACAGATACGCAGTATTTT,CATSSLGASGMSTDTQYF
TRBD1,TRBJ2-3,TRBV7-3,NA,TGTGCCAGCAGCCCGGACGACAGGGTTGCGGATACGCAGTATTTT,CASSPDDRVADTQYF
TRBD1,TRBJ2-7,TRBV28,NA,TGTGCCAGCACCTTGAGGGGCCTAGGACAGGGAAGTAGTTGGGACTACGAGCAGTACTTC,CASTLRGLGQGSSWDYEQYF
NA,TRBJ1-5,TRBV6-2/TRBV6-3,few,TGTGCCAGCGGCCCCCTGGCCAAAAATCAGCCCCAGCATTTT,CASGPLAKNQPQHF
NA,TRBJ2-5,TRBV2,NA,TGTGCCAGCAGCCCAGTCCAAGAGACCCAGTACTTC,CASSPVQETQYF
NA,TRBJ1-6,TRBV19,NA,TGTGCCAGGGGACACCCAAATTCACCCCTCCACTTT,CARGHPNSPLHF
NA,TRBJ2-5,TRBV6-2/TRBV6-3,few,TGTGCCAGCAGTCGACTAGGGGGCGAGACCCAGTACTTC,CASSRLGGETQYF
NA,TRBJ1-4,TRBV2,few,TGTGCCAGCTTGCGTACAGGTTTGAAAAATGAAAAACTGTTTTTT,CASLRTGLKNEKLFF
NA,TRBJ1-5,TRBV6-2/TRBV6-3,NA,TGTGCCAGCAGTTACATCAGGGCGTCTAGTAATCAGCCCCAGCATTTT,CASSYIRASSNQPQHF
NA,TRBJ2-7,TRBV6-5,NA,TGTGCCAGCTCGGGAGTTTCCTACGAGCAGTACTTC,CASSGVSYEQYF
NA,TRBJ2-5,TRBV5-1,NA,TGCGCCAGCCACCCGGAGTCCGGCGAGACCCAGTACTTC,CASHPESGETQYF
NA,TRBJ2-3,TRBV5-1,NA,TGCGCCAGCAGCACCCCGCCAGTCCACAATACGCAGTATTTT,CASSTPPVHNTQYF
NA,TRBJ2-3,TRBV4-1,NA,TGCGCCAGCAGCCCAGCCGGGAACACAGATACGCAGTATTTT,CASSPAGNTDTQYF
TRBD2,TRBJ2-5,TRBV6-5,NA,TGTGCCAGCAGTTGGGGACTAGGTAACTGGGAGACCCAGTACTTC,CASSWGLGNWETQYF
NA,TRBJ2-1,TRBV3-1/TRBV3-2,once,TGTGCCAGCAGCCAAGTTTCGCGGCTTTCCTACAATGAGCAGTTCTTC,CASSQVSRLSYNEQFF
TRBD1,TRBJ1-1,TRBV19,NA,TGTGCCAGTACGGTGCGTCCGGGACAGAGAAGGACTGAAGCTTTCTTT,CASTVRPGQRRTEAFF
NA,TRBJ2-1,TRBV30,once,TGTGCCTGGAGTGACGGGTACAATGAGCAGTTCTTC,CAWSDGYNEQFF
TRBD1,TRBJ1-1,TRBV10-2,once,TGCGCCAGCAGTGACCCGGGACAGACGACTGAAGCTTTCTTT,CASSDPGQTTEAFF
TRBD1,TRBJ1-1,TRBV11-3,NA,TGTGCCAGCAGCCAGGGGTGGACAGGGCCGTCTGAAGCTTTCTTT,CASSQGWTGPSEAFF
NA,TRBJ2-5,TRBV6-1,NA,TGTGCCAGCAGTGAAAGAGGCGGGGACTTGGAACCGACCCAGTACTTC,CASSERGGDLEPTQYF
NA,TRBJ2-3,TRBV10-3,NA,TGTGCCATCAGTGATCTCCAGGGCACAGATACGCAGTATTTT,CAISDLQGTDTQYF
TRBD1,TRBJ1-5,TRBV28,NA,TGTGCCAGCAGCTCGGACAGGGGCTCTCGCAATCAGCCCCAGCATTTT,CASSSDRGSRNQPQHF
TRBD2,TRBJ2-1,TRBV9,NA,TGTGCCAGCAGCCTTATGGGCGGGAGCTCCTACAATGAGCAGTTCTTC,CASSLMGGSSYNEQFF
TRBD2,TRBJ2-1,TRBV7-2,NA,TGTGCCAGCAGCTTAGCCTCTAGCGGCCCTTTCTATGAGCAGTTCTTC,CASSLASSGPFYEQFF
TRBD1,TRBJ1-1,TRBV4-1,NA,TGCGCCAGCAGCCAGTTGACAGGGGTGGATGAAGCTTTCTTT,CASSQLTGVDEAFF
TRBD1,TRBJ2-3,TRBV5-4,NA,TGTGCCAGCAGCCTTACAGGGGGCGGCACAGATACGCAGTATTTT,CASSLTGGGTDTQYF
NA,TRBJ1-2,TRBV30,NA,TGTGCCTGGGCCCGGGAGTCTGGCTACACCTTC,CAWARESGYTF
TRBD2,TRBJ2-1,TRBV27,NA,TGTGCCAGCAGACAGACTAGCGGGAGGGCCGGTGAGCAGTTCTTC,CASRQTSGRAGEQFF
TRBD1,TRBJ1-1,TRBV15,NA,TGTGCCACCAGCGGAGAAACGAAAACAGGGGGAAACACTGAAGCTTTCTTT,CATSGETKTGGNTEAFF
NA,TRBJ1-1,TRBV12-3/TRBV12-4,NA,TGTGCCAGCTCCTCGAACACTGAAGCTTTCTTT,CASSSNTEAFF
TRBD2,TRBJ2-1,TRBV3-1/TRBV3-2,NA,TGTGCCAGCAGCCAAGCCGGGACTAGCGGGAGTCGTGAGCAGTTCTTC,CASSQAGTSGSREQFF
TRBD1,TRBJ2-5,TRBV14,NA,TGTGCCAGCAGCCAAGAAGTTCTACCAGGGGGCTTAGAGACCCAGTACTTC,CASSQEVLPGGLETQYF
NA,TRBJ2-5,TRBV7-9,few,TGTGCCAGCAGCTTAGCGCAGGGATACCAAGAGACCCAGTACTTC,CASSLAQGYQETQYF
NA,TRBJ2-5,TRBV7-9,once,TGTGCCAGCAGCTTATTACAGGGTCAGACCCAGTACTTC,CASSLLQGQTQYF
TRBD1,TRBJ1-3,TRBV30,NA,TGTGCCTGGAGCGAGGACAGGGGCTCTGGAAACACCATATATTTT,CAWSEDRGSGNTIYF
NA,TRBJ1-1,TRBV20-1,once,TGCAGTGCTAGTGACATGAACACTGAAGCTTTCTTT,CSASDMNTEAFF
TRBD2,TRBJ2-3,TRBV27,NA,TGTGCCAGCAGTCCCCGGACTAGCGGGAGTACTACGCAGTATTTT,CASSPRTSGSTTQYF
TRBD1,TRBJ1-1,TRBV19,few,TGTGCCAGTAGTGGGACAGGGGGGAGCTCTGAAGCTTTCTTT,CASSGTGGSSEAFF
NA,TRBJ1-4,TRBV28,NA,TGTGCCAGCAGTTTAGGAGGACGGCCGAATGAAAAACTGTTTTTT,CASSLGGRPNEKLFF
NA,TRBJ2-1,TRBV5-1,few,TGCGCCAGCAGCGGCGGGATGTACGGGACCGAAAATGAGCAGTTCTTC,CASSGGMYGTENEQFF
TRBD2,TRBJ2-1,TRBV6-5,NA,TGTGCCAGCAGGCTAGCGGGGGGTTCCTACAATGAGCAGTTCTTC,CASRLAGGSYNEQFF
TRBD1,TRBJ1-6,TRBV2,NA,TGTGCCAGCAGCGGGGACAGGCCTTCAGCCTCCTATTCACCCCTCCACTTT,CASSGDRPSASYSPLHF
NA,TRBJ2-7,TRBV7-9,NA,TGTGCCAGCAGCCCCCTGGCCTCCTCCGTGTACGAGCAGTACTTC,CASSPLASSVYEQYF
NA,TRBJ2-4,TRBV27,NA,TGTGCCAGCAGTCCAAGCGCGGGGTTTGACATTCAGTACTTC,CASSPSAGFDIQYF
TRBD1,TRBJ1-2,TRBV29-1,NA,TGCAGCGTTGAGTTAACTAGGACAGGGAGCGGTGGCTACACCTTC,CSVELTRTGSGGYTF
TRBD1,TRBJ1-5,TRBV19,NA,TGTGCCACCACTTTGGCTCGGACAGGGGTTCAGCCCCAGCATTTT,CATTLARTGVQPQHF
TRBD1,TRBJ2-7,TRBV5-1,many,TGCGCCAGCAAGACGCAGACAGGGGGATTCTACGAGCAGTACTTC,CASKTQTGGFYEQYF
NA,TRBJ2-1,TRBV10-3,few,TGTGCCATCAGTAAGACAGATGAGCAGTTCTTC,CAISKTDEQFF
TRBD1,TRBJ1-5,TRBV19,NA,TGTGCCAGTAGTGAACAGGGGTGGGAGCCCCAGCATTTT,CASSEQGWEPQHF
TRBD1,TRBJ2-7,TRBV11-2,NA,TGTGCCAGCAGCCCCCGGACAGGGGTACTTGGCGAGCAGTACTTC,CASSPRTGVLGEQYF
TRBD1,TRBJ1-1,TRBV7-7,NA,TGTGCTAGCAGCCGCTTCAGGGGGTCGGACACTGAAGCTTTCTTT,CASSRFRGSDTEAFF
NA,TRBJ1-4,TRBV28,NA,TGTGCCAGCAGAGAAACCCGGGGGCTGTTTTTT,CASRETRGLFF
TRBD1,TRBJ2-1,TRBV25-1,once,TGTGCCAGCAGACAGGGGGCCAGAAATGAGCAGTTCTTC,CASRQGARNEQFF